This TCR beta chain was sequenced during a study of blood T cell repertoires in COVID-19. Assay: immunoSEQ multiplex PCR; the TCRdb copy retains only in-frame clones and omits some. The repertoire includes roughly 200,000 clones, 90% of them detected once, and about 0.59% sits in the top ten. The V and J ends lost 6 bases and 7 bases respectively, with 15 bases between them. The CDR3 spans 13 residues. The germline V gene has CDR1 SNHLY and CDR2 FYNNEI. The count of this clone is one. This TCR was recovered from a man in his forties or fifties with acute or convalescent COVID-19. J is TRBJ1-1 and V is TRBV2; possibly TRBD1 for D (5 bases). Sequenced input: peripheral blood. The CDR3 coding sequence is TGTGCCAGCAGATTAGGGGCGGTCAGTGAAGCTTTCTTT. This encodes CASRLGAVSEAFF.